The 29 T cell receptor beta chains below were found in one sample sequenced in a study of long-term antiretroviral therapy in people with HIV. Run at survey level, the immunoSEQ assay was version v3.0. The repertoire was sequenced with immunoSEQ multiplex PCR; TCRdb's copy has only in-frame clones and lacks some. The sample holds about 21,000 clones, around nine tenths seen once. The input for sequencing was unsorted PBMCs, taken 0.2 years before starting antiretroviral therapy. The receptors come from a man aged 18 to 30 with HIV.

V is TRBV7-2 and J is TRBJ1-2; D not resolved. The CDR3 consists of 15 residues. From germline, CDR1 is SGHTA and CDR2 FQGNSA. Trimming left V 0 bases short and J 0 bases short, with 8 bases between. CDR3 coding DNA: TGTGCCAGCAGCTTAGCGGAGGCCTCTAACTATGGCTACACCTTC. This gives the protein CASSLAEASNYGYTF.

The rearrangement joins TRBV11-2 to TRBJ2-3, with TRBD2 identical over 8 bases. J gave up 4 bases and V 4 bases, and 10 bases lay outside the gene matches. The CDR3 contains 16 residues. Per the germline V gene, CDR1 is SGHAT and CDR2 is FQNNGV. CDR3 sequence reads: CASSYPPGLGADTQYF. In DNA, the CDR3 is TGTGCCAGCAGCTACCCACCGGGACTAGGCGCAGATACGCAGTATTTT.

The chain recombines TRBV6-6 with TRBJ1-2; perhaps TRBD1 as D (6 bases). The germline V and J ends were trimmed by 2 bases and 6 bases, with 16 bases remaining between them. The CDR3 spans 15 residues. Germline CDR1 and CDR2: MNHNY and SVGAGI (reference sequence). The CDR3 here is CASSYAGEQGNGYTF. Here the CDR3 DNA reads TGTGCCAGCAGTTACGCTGGGGAACAGGGAAATGGCTACACCTTC.

The chain recombines TRBV7-2 with TRBJ2-7; D unclear. Germline CDR1 and CDR2: SGHTA and FQGNSA. The CDR3 contains 14 residues. V lost 5 bases and J 3 bases, leaving 14 bases between the germline ends. CDR3 region: CASSMGIGDYEQYF. DNA of the CDR3: TGTGCCAGCAGCATGGGGATTGGTGACTACGAGCAGTACTTC.

The rearrangement joins TRBV18 to TRBJ2-3, with no clear D. CDR1 and CDR2 from the germline V gene are KGHSH and LQKENI. V lost 1 base to trimming and J lost 2 bases, with 10 bases between them. The CDR3 runs 15 residues. The CDR3 spells CASSPLGNPTDTQYF. CDR3 bases: TGTGCCAGCTCACCACTGGGGAACCCCACAGATACGCAGTATTTT.

This clone has just a few counts. V is TRBV7-9 and J is TRBJ1-2; no definite D call. Trimming pared 3 bases from V and 5 bases from J, leaving 7 bases between. The CDR3 loop spans 12 amino acids. The germline CDR1 and CDR2 sequences are SEHNR and FQNEAQ (reference sequence). CDR3 sequence (DNA): TGTGCCAGCAGCTTTGACGGATATGGCTACACCTTC. It codes for CASSFDGYGYTF.

Regarding this clone: At one end, the junction sequence differs from germline, possibly due to a read error. The chain is built from TRBV7-7 and TRBJ2-3, with 9 bases that match TRBD2. This CDR3 spans 15 amino acids. Germline V gene sequence: CDR1 SSHAT, CDR2 FNYEAQ (reference sequence). CDR3 protein: CASSLGGGVTDTQYF. CDR3 nucleotide sequence: TGTGCTAGCAGCTTAGGCGGGGGGGTCACAGATACGCAGTATTTT.

The V and J genes are TRBV5-6 and TRBJ1-6, with D perhaps TRBD1 (5 bases). Per the germline V gene, CDR1 is SGHDT and CDR2 is YYEEEE. The length of the CDR3 is 14 residues. V lost 2 bases to trimming and J lost 9 bases, with 12 bases between them. The DNA of the CDR3 is TGTGCCAGCAGCTTTGGGCAGGGCCCTTCACCCCTCCACTTT. Translation: CASSFGQGPSPLHF.

The chain uses TRBV2 and TRBJ1-2; maybe TRBD1 (5 bases). Trimming cost V 4 bases and J 4 bases, with 10 bases left between them. The CDR3 runs to 13 residues. Germline V gene data show CDR1 as SNHLY and CDR2 as FYNNEI. The chain's CDR3 is CASSGEQAYGYTF. CDR3 DNA: TGTGCCAGCAGTGGGGAACAGGCCTATGGCTACACCTTC.

The V call is TRBV6-6, the J call TRBJ2-5, with no clear D. Trimming took 0 bases from V and 5 from J, leaving 7 bases between them. Germline assignment: CDR1 MNHNY and CDR2 SVGAGI (reference sequence). CDR3 length: 13 amino acids. DNA of the CDR3: TGTGCCAGCAGTTACTCGATGTTTGAGACCCAGTACTTC. Translated, it gives CASSYSMFETQYF.

The gene calls are TRBV7-2 and TRBJ2-3, with 8 nucleotides matching TRBD2. The CDR3 spans 15 residues. CDR1 is SGHTA, CDR2 FQGNSA, per germline. The V gene end was trimmed by 5 bases and the J gene end by 5 bases; junction bases not matched to a gene: 9. CDR3 sequence reads: CASSRLAGRGDTQYF. The CDR3 nucleotides are TGTGCCAGCAGCCGACTGGCCGGGAGGGGAGATACGCAGTATTTT.

In this sample, this clone turned up once. The chain recombines TRBV6-6 with TRBJ2-2; D is uncertain. Looked up from germline, CDR1 is MNHNY and CDR2 is SVGAGI (reference sequence). The V end was cut by 6 bases, the J end by 7 bases, with 12 bases between. This CDR3 is 13 amino acids long. The CDR3 sequence: CASSSTTSGELFF. The CDR3 DNA sequence: TGTGCCAGCAGCTCGACGACGAGCGGGGAGCTGTTTTTT.

J is TRBJ2-5 and V is TRBV4-1, with D perhaps assigned TRBD1 or TRBD2 (5 bases each). V was clipped by 2 bases and J by 5 bases, with 15 bases between them. Germline V gene data show CDR1 as MGHRA and CDR2 as YSYEKL. The CDR3 runs to 15 residues. The CDR3 sequence is CASSQRTDKGETQYF. The CDR3 region has the DNA TGCGCCAGCAGCCAAAGGACTGACAAGGGGGAGACCCAGTACTTC.

This rearrangement joins TRBV9 to TRBJ2-1; 7 nucleotides match TRBD2. CDR1 is SGDLS and CDR2 is YYNGEE in the germline V gene. The CDR3 has 16 amino acids. The V gene end was trimmed by 1 base and the J gene end by 2 bases; junction bases not matched to a gene: 6. The DNA for the CDR3 is TGTGCCAGCAGCGTACTATCGGGAGGAACCTACAATGAGCAGTTCTTC. Translated: CASSVLSGGTYNEQFF. The variable domain in full, with the rest retrieved from reference TRBV9 and TRBJ2-1, is DSGVTQTPKHLITATGQRVTLRCSPRSGDLSVYWYQQSLDQGLQFLIQYYNGEERAKGNILERFSAQQFPDLHSELNLSSLELGDSALYFCASSVLSGGTYNEQFFGPGTRLTVL.

The rearrangement links TRBV29-1 to TRBJ1-1; D not resolved. From germline, CDR1 is SQVTM and CDR2 ANQGSEA. Between the trimmed V and J ends, which lost 7 bases and 4 bases, there was a span of 13 bases. The CDR3 contains 12 residues. CDR3 residues: CSAILGGTEAFF. The CDR3, as DNA: TGCAGCGCAATTCTCGGCGGCACTGAAGCTTTCTTT.

V usage is TRBV10-1 and J usage is TRBJ1-6; the match to TRBD1 covers 8 bases. Unmatched junction bases numbered 5, after V lost 6 bases and J lost 7 bases. This CDR3 has 14 residues. Germline values: CDR1 WNHNN, CDR2 SYGVQD (reference sequence). The CDR3 nucleotides read TGCGCCAGCAGGACCGGGACAGGCAATTCACCCCTCCACTTT. This encodes CASRTGTGNSPLHF.

CDR3 sequence: CASSIGVAGEVAEQYF. DNA for the CDR3: TGTGCCAGTAGTATAGGCGTAGCGGGAGAGGTAGCCGAGCAGTACTTC. This chain joins TRBV19 and TRBJ2-7, with 9 bases identical to TRBD2. CDR3 length: 16 residues. V was pared by 1 base and J by 6 bases, with 10 bases of the junction left unmatched. Germline V lookup: CDR1 LNHDA, CDR2 SQIVND (reference sequence).

V gene TRBV30 combines with J gene TRBJ2-1; 9 bases map to TRBD2. Germline V gives CDR1 GTSNPN, CDR2 SVGIG (reference sequence). V gave up 5 bases and J gave up 0 bases; unmatched junction bases: 5. The CDR3 is made up of 15 amino acids. CDR3 coding DNA: TGTGCCTGGGTCAATAGCGGGAGCTCCTACAATGAGCAGTTCTTC. This translates into CAWVNSGSSYNEQFF.

The chain couples TRBV5-6 to TRBJ2-5; D is ambiguous. CDR1 and CDR2 (germline): SGHDT, YYEEEE. Between the trimmed V and J ends, which lost 0 bases and 1 base, there was a span of 13 bases. This CDR3 contains 16 residues. The CDR3 nucleotides read TGTGCCAGCAGCTTGGTAGCAGGTGGGTCCCAAGAGACCCAGTACTTC. It encodes CASSLVAGGSQETQYF.

The chain joins TRBV5-4 to TRBJ2-2; D is undetermined. This CDR3 region has 15 residues. Looked up from germline, CDR1 is SGHNT and CDR2 is YYREEE (reference sequence). The V and J ends lost 3 bases and 0 bases respectively, with 9 bases between them. CDR3 sequence: CASSSAETNTGELFF. The CDR3 DNA sequence: TGTGCCAGCAGCTCAGCAGAAACGAACACCGGGGAGCTGTTTTTT.

The V gene is TRBV10-2, the J gene TRBJ2-1, with D perhaps matching TRBD2 (6 bases). CDR3 length: 12 amino acids. Trimming removed 7 bases at V and 10 bases at J, with 14 bases between. The V gene's germline CDR1 is WSHSY and CDR2 SAAADI. CDR3 in DNA: TGCGCCAGCACCCATGGACTATCAGAGCAGTTCTTC. This encodes CASTHGLSEQFF.

The chain has TRBV4-3 and TRBJ2-1, with 9 bases aligning to TRBD1. Germline trimming cut 0 bases from V and 4 bases from J; bases unmatched to any gene: 13. The CDR3 contains 19 residues. The germline V gene has CDR1 LGHNA and CDR2 YSLEER. CDR3 sequence reads: CASSQDWKTTGGPYNEQFF. The DNA of the CDR3 is TGCGCCAGCAGCCAAGATTGGAAAACAACAGGGGGCCCGTACAATGAGCAGTTCTTC.

The V and J genes are TRBV7-8 and TRBJ1-5, with 8 bases identical to TRBD1. The germline CDR1 and CDR2 sequences are SGHVS and FQNEAQ. The length of the CDR3 is 14 residues. The J segment lost 7 bases and the V segment lost 5 bases, leaving 7 bases of the junction unmatched. CDR3 sequence (DNA): TGTGCCAGCAGCGTACAGGGGGGTTTCCAGCCCCAGCATTTT. This gives the protein CASSVQGGFQPQHF.

The J gene is TRBJ2-7, the V gene TRBV11-2, with TRBD2 matching over 8 bases. The CDR3 is made up of 16 amino acids. V trimming: 6 bases; J trimming: 0 bases; junction bases outside the gene matches: 10. Germline CDR1 is SGHAT and CDR2 is FQNNGV. Here the CDR3 DNA reads TGTGCCAGCAGTTCCTTAGCGGGATTCAGCTCCTACGAGCAGTACTTC. The encoded protein is CASSSLAGFSSYEQYF.

The rearrangement joins TRBV4-3 to TRBJ2-1, with D possibly matching TRBD2 (5 bases). The CDR3 sequence is 15 residues long. V lost 1 base, J lost 0 bases, and 7 bases lay in between. Per the germline V gene, CDR1 is LGHNA and CDR2 is YSLEER. The CDR3 sequence: CASSQGAGSYNEQFF. The CDR3 nucleotides are TGCGCCAGCAGCCAAGGTGCGGGCTCCTACAATGAGCAGTTCTTC.

This sequence joins TRBV6-6 and TRBJ1-1, with D tentatively TRBD1 (6 bases). The CDR3 contains 15 residues. Germline V gives CDR1 MNHNY, CDR2 SVGAGI (reference sequence). V was pared by 4 bases and J by 5 bases, with 17 bases between. The CDR3: CASSSEGVEITEAFF. As DNA, the CDR3 is TGTGCCAGCAGTTCAGAGGGGGTAGAGATTACTGAAGCTTTCTTT.

This clone was seen only once. The chain carries TRBV5-6 and TRBJ2-2, with D perhaps TRBD1 (5 bases). Trimming took off 7 bases at V and 4 bases at J, with 8 bases between the two ends. CDR1 is SGHDT and CDR2 is YYEEEE in the germline V gene. The CDR3 is made up of 12 amino acids. CDR3 region: CASAQGTGELFF. In nucleotides, the CDR3 is TGTGCCAGCGCGCAGGGCACCGGGGAGCTGTTTTTT. The whole variable domain, filled in from reference TRBV5-6 and TRBJ2-2, reads DAGVTQSPTHLIKTRGQQVTLRCSPKSGHDTVSWYQQALGQGPQFIFQYYEEEERQRGNFPDRFSGHQFPNYSSELNVNALLLGDSALYLCASAQGTGELFFGEGSRLTVL.

V usage is TRBV7-2 and J usage is TRBJ2-3; no firm D call. Trimming took off 0 bases at V and 9 bases at J, with 16 bases between the two ends. The CDR3 has 15 residues. In germline, CDR1 is SGHTA, CDR2 FQGNSA. The CDR3 DNA is TGTGCCAGCAGCTTAGCGAGTGACCGAACGGAAACGCAGTATTTT. This encodes CASSLASDRTETQYF.

In DNA form, the CDR3 reads TGTGCCAGCAGCCGAGCGGGAGCGGACTACGAGCAGTACTTC. Encoded protein: CASSRAGADYEQYF. The rearrangement links TRBV9 to TRBJ2-7, with TRBD2 identical over 8 bases. The CDR3 is 14 residues long. After removal of 4 bases from V and 3 bases from J, the junction contained 6 bases not matched to a gene. The germline gives CDR1 SGDLS, CDR2 YYNGEE.